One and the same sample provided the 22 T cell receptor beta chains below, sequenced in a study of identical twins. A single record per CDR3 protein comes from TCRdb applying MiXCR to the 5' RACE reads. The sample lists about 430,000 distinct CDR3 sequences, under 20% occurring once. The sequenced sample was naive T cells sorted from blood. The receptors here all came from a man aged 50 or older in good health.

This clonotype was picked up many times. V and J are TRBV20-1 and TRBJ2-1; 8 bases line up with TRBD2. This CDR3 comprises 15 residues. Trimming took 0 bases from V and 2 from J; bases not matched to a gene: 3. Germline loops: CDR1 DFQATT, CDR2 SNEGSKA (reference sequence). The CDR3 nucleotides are TGCAGTGCTAGAGATTCCGGGGGGGCCTACAATGAGCAGTTCTTC. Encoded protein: CSARDSGGAYNEQFF.

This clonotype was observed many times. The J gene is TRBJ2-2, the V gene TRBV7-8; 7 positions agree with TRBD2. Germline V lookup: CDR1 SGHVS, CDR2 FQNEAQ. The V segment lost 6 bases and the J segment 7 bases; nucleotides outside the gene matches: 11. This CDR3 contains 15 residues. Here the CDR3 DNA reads TGTGCCAGCAGTGGAGGAAGGCGGGAGTACGGGGAGCTGTTTTTT. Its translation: CASSGGRREYGELFF.

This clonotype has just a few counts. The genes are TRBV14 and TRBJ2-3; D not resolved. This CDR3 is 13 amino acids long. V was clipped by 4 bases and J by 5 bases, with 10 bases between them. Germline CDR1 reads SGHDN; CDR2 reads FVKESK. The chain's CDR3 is CASSRELRDTQYF. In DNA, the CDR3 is TGTGCCAGCAGCCGAGAACTTCGAGATACGCAGTATTTT.

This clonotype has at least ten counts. The CDR3 nucleotides read TGTGCCAGCTCACCCACCTGGGGGCTGGTATCTGGGGCCAACGTCCTGACTTTC. Protein product: CASSPTWGLVSGANVLTF. The chain combines TRBV18 with TRBJ2-6; a possible D gene is TRBD1 (6 bases). Trimming shortened V by 3 bases and J by 1 base, and 16 bases separated the two germline ends. The CDR3 totals 18 residues. Germline lookup yields CDR1 KGHSH and CDR2 LQKENI.

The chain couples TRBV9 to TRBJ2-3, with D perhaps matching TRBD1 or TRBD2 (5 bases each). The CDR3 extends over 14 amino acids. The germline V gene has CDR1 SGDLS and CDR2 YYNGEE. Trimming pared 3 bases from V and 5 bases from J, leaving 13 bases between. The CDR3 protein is CASSAGTDQDTQYF. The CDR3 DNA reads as TGTGCCAGCAGCGCCGGGACCGACCAAGATACGCAGTATTTT.

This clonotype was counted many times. The chain's CDR3 is CSVAGGLNGEQFF. For the CDR3, the DNA is TGCAGCGTTGCGGGAGGGCTTAATGGTGAGCAGTTCTTC. The V gene is TRBV29-1, the J gene TRBJ2-1; 8 bases agree with TRBD2. Germline lookup yields CDR1 SQVTM and CDR2 ANQGSEA. The ends lost 4 bases at V and 9 bases at J; junction bases unmatched: 8. The CDR3 sequence is 13 residues long.

CDR3 coding DNA: TGCGCCAGCAGCTTGGTAGGGGGGAACTCTGGAAACACCATATATTTT. This gives the protein CASSLVGGNSGNTIYF. The V gene is TRBV5-1, the J gene TRBJ1-3; weak D call: TRBD1 (6 bases). Looked up from germline, CDR1 is SGHRS and CDR2 is YFSETQ. The ends were cut back, 0 bases at V and 0 bases at J, with 10 bases in the middle. The length of the CDR3 is 16 residues. The full variable domain, completed using reference TRBV5-1 and TRBJ1-3, is KAGVTQTPRYLIKTRGQQVTLSCSPISGHRSVSWYQQTPGQGLQFLFEYFSETQRNKGNFPGRFSGRQFSNSRSEMNVSTLELGDSALYLCASSLVGGNSGNTIYFGEGSWLTVV.

CDR3: CASLRHTGDTQYF. The CDR3 DNA reads TGTGCCAGCCTGCGCCACACAGGAGATACGCAGTATTTT. V usage is TRBV6-1 and J usage is TRBJ2-3; tentatively, D is TRBD1 (5 bases). V gave up 8 bases and J gave up 5 bases, with 14 bases separating them. The CDR3 runs to 13 residues. CDR1 and CDR2 (germline): MNHNS, SASEGT.

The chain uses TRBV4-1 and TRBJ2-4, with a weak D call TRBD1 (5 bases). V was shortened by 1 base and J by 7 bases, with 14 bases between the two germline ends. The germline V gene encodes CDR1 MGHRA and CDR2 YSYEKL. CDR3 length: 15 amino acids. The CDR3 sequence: CASSQVQGSSNIQYF. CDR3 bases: TGCGCCAGCAGCCAAGTCCAGGGCTCCTCGAACATTCAGTACTTC.

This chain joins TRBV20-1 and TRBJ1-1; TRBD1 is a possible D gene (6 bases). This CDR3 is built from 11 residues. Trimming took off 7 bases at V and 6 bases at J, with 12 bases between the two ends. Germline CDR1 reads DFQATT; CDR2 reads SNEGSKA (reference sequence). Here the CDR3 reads CSGRGTSEAFF. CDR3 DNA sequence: TGCAGTGGACGTGGGACATCTGAAGCTTTCTTT.

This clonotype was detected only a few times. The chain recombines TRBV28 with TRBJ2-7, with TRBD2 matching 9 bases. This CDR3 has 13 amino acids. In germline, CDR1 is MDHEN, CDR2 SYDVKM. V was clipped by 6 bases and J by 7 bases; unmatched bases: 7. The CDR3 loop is CASRSSGVEEQYF. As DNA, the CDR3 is TGTGCCAGCAGATCTAGCGGGGTGGAGGAGCAGTACTTC.

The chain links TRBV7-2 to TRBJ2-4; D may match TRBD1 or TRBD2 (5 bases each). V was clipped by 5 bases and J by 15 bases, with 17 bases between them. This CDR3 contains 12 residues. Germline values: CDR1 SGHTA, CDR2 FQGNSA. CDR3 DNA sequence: TGTGCCAGCAGCACCACGGGACCCCCGCTGTACTTC. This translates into CASSTTGPPLYF.

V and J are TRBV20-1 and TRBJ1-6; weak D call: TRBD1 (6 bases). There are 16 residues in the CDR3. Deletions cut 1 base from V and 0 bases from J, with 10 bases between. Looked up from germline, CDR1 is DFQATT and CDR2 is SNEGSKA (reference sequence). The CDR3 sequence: CSARVGGYSYNSPLHF. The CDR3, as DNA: TGCAGTGCTAGAGTGGGGGGCTACTCCTATAATTCACCCCTCCACTTT.

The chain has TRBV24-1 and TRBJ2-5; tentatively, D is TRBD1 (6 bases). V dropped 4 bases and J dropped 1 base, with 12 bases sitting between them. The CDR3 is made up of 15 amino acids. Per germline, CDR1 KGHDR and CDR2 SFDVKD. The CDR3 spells CATSETRDTQETQYF. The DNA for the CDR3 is TGTGCCACCAGTGAAACCCGGGACACCCAAGAGACCCAGTACTTC.

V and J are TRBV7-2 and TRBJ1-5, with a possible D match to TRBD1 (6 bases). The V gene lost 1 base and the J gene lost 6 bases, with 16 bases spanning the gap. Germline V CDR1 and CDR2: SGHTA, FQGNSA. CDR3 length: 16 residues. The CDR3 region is CASSLGGQGIGQPQHF. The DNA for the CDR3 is TGTGCCAGCAGCTTAGGGGGGCAGGGTATCGGTCAGCCCCAGCATTTT.

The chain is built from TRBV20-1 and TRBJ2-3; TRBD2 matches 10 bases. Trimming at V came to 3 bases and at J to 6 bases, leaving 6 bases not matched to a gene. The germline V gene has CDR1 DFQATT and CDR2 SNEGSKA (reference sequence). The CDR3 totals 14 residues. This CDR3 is CSASPSGSRDTQYF. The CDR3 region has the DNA TGCAGTGCTAGCCCTAGCGGGAGCAGGGATACGCAGTATTTT.

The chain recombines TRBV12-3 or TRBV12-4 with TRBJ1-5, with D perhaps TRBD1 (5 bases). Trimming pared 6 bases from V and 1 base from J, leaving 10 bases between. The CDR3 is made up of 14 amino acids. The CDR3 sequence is CASSRGASNQPQHF. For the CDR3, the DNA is TGTGCCAGCAGCCGCGGGGCCAGCAATCAGCCCCAGCATTTT.

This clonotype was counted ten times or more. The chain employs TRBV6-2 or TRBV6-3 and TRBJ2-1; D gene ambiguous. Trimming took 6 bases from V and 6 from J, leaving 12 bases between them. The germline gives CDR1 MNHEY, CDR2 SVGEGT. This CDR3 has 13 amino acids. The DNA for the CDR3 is TGTGCCAGCAGCCGACAAAACACCAATGAGCAGTTCTTC. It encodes CASSRQNTNEQFF.

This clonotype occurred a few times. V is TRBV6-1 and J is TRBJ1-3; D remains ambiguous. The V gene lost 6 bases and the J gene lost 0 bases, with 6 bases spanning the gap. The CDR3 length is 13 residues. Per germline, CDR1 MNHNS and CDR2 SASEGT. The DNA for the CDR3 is TGTGCCAGCAGGGTGGTCTCTGGAAACACCATATATTTT. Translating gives CASRVVSGNTIYF.

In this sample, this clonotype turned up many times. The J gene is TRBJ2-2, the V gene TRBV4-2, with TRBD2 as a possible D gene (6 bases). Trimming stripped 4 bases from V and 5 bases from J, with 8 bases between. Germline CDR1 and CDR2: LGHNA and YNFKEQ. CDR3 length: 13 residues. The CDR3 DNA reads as TGTGCCAGCAGCCGGGAGGAGACCGGGGAGCTGTTTTTT. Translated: CASSREETGELFF.

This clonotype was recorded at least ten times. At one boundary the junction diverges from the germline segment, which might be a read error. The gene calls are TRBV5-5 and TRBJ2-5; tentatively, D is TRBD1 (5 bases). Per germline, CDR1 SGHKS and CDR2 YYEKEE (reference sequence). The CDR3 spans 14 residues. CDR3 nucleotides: TGTGCCAGCACCTTGGCCAGGGACCAAGAGACCCAGTACTTC. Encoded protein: CASTLARDQETQYF.

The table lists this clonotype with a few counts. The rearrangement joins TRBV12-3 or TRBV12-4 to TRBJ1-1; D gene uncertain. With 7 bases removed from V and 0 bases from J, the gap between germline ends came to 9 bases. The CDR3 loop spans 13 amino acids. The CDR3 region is CASTPQLNTEAFF. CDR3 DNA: TGTGCCAGCACTCCCCAGTTGAACACTGAAGCTTTCTTT.